What follows are 20 T cell receptor beta chains derived from one specimen sequenced in a study of blood T cell repertoires in COVID-19. Measured with immunoSEQ multiplex PCR; TCRdb has only the in-frame clones, and not every one. Of a few hundred thousand clones listed, 88% were seen once; the top ten hold around 1.9%. The sample taken for sequencing was PBMCs or T cells enriched from blood (not recorded which). Receptors were obtained from a woman between 35 and 50 years old who had recovered from COVID-19.

The rearrangement links TRBV2 to TRBJ2-2; 11 bases fit TRBD2. Trimming at V came to 4 bases and at J to 7 bases, leaving 5 bases not matched to a gene. Germline V gives CDR1 SNHLY, CDR2 FYNNEI. The CDR3 length is 15 residues. Here the CDR3 DNA reads TGTGCCAGCAGTGGTAGCGGGAGGGCCGGCGGGGAGCTGTTTTTT. It yields the protein CASSGSGRAGGELFF.

The rearrangement joins TRBV6-6 to TRBJ1-4, with TRBD1 as a possible D gene (5 bases). V lost 6 bases and J 5 bases, leaving 10 bases between the germline ends. The CDR3 is 13 amino acids. Germline CDR1 reads MNHNY; CDR2 reads SVGAGI (reference sequence). In DNA, the CDR3 is TGTGCCAGCAGCCGGGACTCAAATGAAAAACTGTTTTTT. It is translated as CASSRDSNEKLFF.

The rearrangement uses TRBV5-4 and TRBJ2-2; D is ambiguous. The CDR3 has 15 residues. Trimming removed 1 base at V and 6 bases at J, with 13 bases between. Germline V gene data show CDR1 as SGHNT and CDR2 as YYREEE (reference sequence). The CDR3 nucleotides read TGTGCCAGCAGCTTGATGAACCCCGGGTCCGGGGAGCTGTTTTTT. Residues: CASSLMNPGSGELFF.

This chain links TRBV12-3 or TRBV12-4 with TRBJ2-2, with 9 positions matching TRBD2. V lost 7 bases to trimming and J lost 6 bases; unmatched junction nucleotides: 3. There are 13 residues in the CDR3. In DNA form, the CDR3 reads TGTGCCAGCATAGCGGGAGACCCCGGGGAGCTGTTTTTT. This translates into CASIAGDPGELFF.

This clone was observed a few times. This chain uses TRBV5-1 with TRBJ1-3; 12 bases line up with TRBD1. Germline V lookup: CDR1 SGHRS, CDR2 YFSETQ. There are 15 residues in the CDR3. V lost 3 bases, J lost 4 bases, and 2 bases stayed unmatched. The CDR3 spells CASSSGQGAGNTIYF. CDR3 coding DNA: TGCGCCAGCAGCTCGGGACAGGGGGCGGGAAACACCATATATTTT. The variable domain in full, with the rest retrieved from reference TRBV5-1 and TRBJ1-3, is KAGVTQTPRYLIKTRGQQVTLSCSPISGHRSVSWYQQTPGQGLQFLFEYFSETQRNKGNFPGRFSGRQFSNSRSEMNVSTLELGDSALYLCASSSGQGAGNTIYFGEGSWLTVV.

This clone was observed a few times. The chain employs TRBV24-1 and TRBJ2-2; D remains unclear. V was shortened by 9 bases and J by 4 bases, with 14 bases between the two germline ends. From germline, CDR1 is KGHDR and CDR2 SFDVKD. The CDR3 totals 14 residues. The CDR3 DNA sequence: TGTGCCACCCAGGTATCGGTTTCCACCGGGGAGCTGTTTTTT. Translation gives CATQVSVSTGELFF.

The chain recombines TRBV3-1 (or the pseudogene TRBV3-2) with TRBJ2-7; unclear D gene. CDR3 length: 14 residues. Germline lookup yields CDR1 LGHDT and CDR2 YNNKEL (reference sequence). V was trimmed by 3 bases and J by 5 bases, leaving 14 bases between them. CDR3 nucleotides: TGTGCCAGCAGCCAGTCAGACGGGTCTAACGAGCAGTACTTC. This codes for CASSQSDGSNEQYF.

Comment on this clone: Relative to the germline gene, one junction end is altered; a read error may explain this. The chain employs TRBV7-9 and TRBJ2-7; a weak D match, TRBD2 (6 bases). This CDR3 is built from 12 residues. Looked up from germline, CDR1 is SEHNR and CDR2 is FQNEAQ (reference sequence). CDR3 protein: CASSLGGAADLF. CDR3 DNA: TGTGCCAGCAGCTTAGGCGGGGCAGCGGATTTGTTC.

The rearrangement joins TRBV6-1 to TRBJ2-1, with TRBD2 matching over 9 bases. V shed 6 bases and J 7 bases; nucleotides not matched to a gene: 7. The CDR3 covers 14 residues. From germline, CDR1 is MNHNS and CDR2 SASEGT. The CDR3 here is CASSHSGRGNEQFF. The CDR3 nucleotides are TGTGCCAGCAGCCATAGCGGGAGAGGGAATGAGCAGTTCTTC.

This clone came up once. The rearrangement links TRBV11-3 to TRBJ2-5; 8 bases are a match to TRBD1. CDR3 length: 15 amino acids. The trim removed 1 base at V and 3 bases at J, leaving 4 bases unmatched. The germline CDR1 and CDR2 sequences are SGHNT and YENEEA. This CDR3 reads CASSLVRGPEETQYF. The CDR3, as DNA: TGTGCCAGCAGCTTAGTCAGGGGGCCGGAAGAGACCCAGTACTTC.

This rearrangement joins TRBV19 to TRBJ2-7; no definite D call. Trimming pared 5 bases from V and 2 bases from J, leaving 10 bases between. CDR3 length equals 13 residues. Per germline, CDR1 LNHDA and CDR2 SQIVND (reference sequence). The CDR3 DNA follows: TGTGCCAGTAGTGTTGCGGTTCCCTACGAGCAGTACTTC. Its translation is CASSVAVPYEQYF.

The gene calls are TRBV21-1 and TRBJ1-2. TRBV21-1 corresponds to a pseudogene. The CDR3 is 12 residues long. This chain's CDR3 is CASTPGRGGYTF. CDR3 bases: TGTGCCAGCACCCCGGGCCGGGGTGGCTACACCTTC.

This chain joins TRBV18 and TRBJ2-3; D is perhaps TRBD2 (6 bases). Germline CDR1 and CDR2: KGHSH and LQKENI. Trimming removed 4 bases from V and 2 bases from J, with 13 bases in between. CDR3 length: 15 residues. The CDR3 DNA is TGTGCCAGCTCACGGGGCGGGATAAACACAGATACGCAGTATTTT. Amino acid sequence: CASSRGGINTDTQYF.

The genes are TRBV10-1 and TRBJ1-1; no definite D call. Trimming pared 5 bases from V and 2 bases from J, leaving 9 bases between. The CDR3 is 13 amino acids. CDR1 WNHNN and CDR2 SYGVQD come from the germline V gene (reference sequence). CDR3 in DNA: TGCGCCAGCAGTCCCGGAGCCAACACTGAAGCTTTCTTT. As protein: CASSPGANTEAFF.

The V call is TRBV7-9, the J call TRBJ1-1, with 9 bases that match TRBD1. The CDR3 is made up of 16 amino acids. V shed 10 bases, J shed 6 bases, and the junction held 18 bases outside the gene matches. Germline loops: CDR1 SEHNR, CDR2 FQNEAQ (reference sequence). The CDR3 coding sequence is TGTGCCACCACGGCCAGGGGACAGGGTTACGGAGCTGAAGCTTTCTTT. Translated, it gives CATTARGQGYGAEAFF.

The chain is built from TRBV19 and TRBJ1-6; 8 bases fit TRBD1. The ends lost 7 bases at V and 9 bases at J; junction bases unmatched: 11. The CDR3 is 15 amino acids. The germline gives CDR1 LNHDA, CDR2 SQIVND (reference sequence). The CDR3 nucleotides are TGTGCCAGTACCCTAGGGACAGGTCGTAGTTCACCCCTCCACTTT. Translation: CASTLGTGRSSPLHF. The full variable domain, its missing parts supplied by reference TRBV19 and TRBJ1-6, is DGGITQSPKYLFRKEGQNVTLSCEQNLNHDAMYWYRQDPGQGLRLIYYSQIVNDFQKGDIAEGYSVSREKKESFPLTVTSAQKNPTAFYLCASTLGTGRSSPLHFGNGTRLTVT.

The CDR3 DNA reads as TGTGCCTGGCGGGGTCCCAATAATTCACCCCTCCACTTT. As protein: CAWRGPNNSPLHF. The chain couples TRBV30 to TRBJ1-6, with D unresolved. The CDR3 sequence is 13 residues long. Germline lookup yields CDR1 GTSNPN and CDR2 SVGIG (reference sequence). Trimming cost V 5 bases and J 5 bases, with 10 bases left between them. Complete variable domain (other parts from reference TRBV30 and TRBJ1-6): SQTIHQWPATLVQPVGSPLSLECTVEGTSNPNLYWYRQAAGRGLQLLFYSVGIGQISSEVPQNLSASRPQDRQFILSSKKLLLSDSGFYLCAWRGPNNSPLHFGNGTRLTVT.

This sequence joins TRBV11-3 and TRBJ2-7; 13 bases map to TRBD2. This CDR3 has 16 amino acids. Germline V gene sequence: CDR1 SGHNT, CDR2 YENEEA. The V gene end was trimmed by 2 bases and the J gene end by 4 bases; junction bases not matched to a gene: 5. The CDR3 sequence: CASSLSGTSGIYEQYF. CDR3 bases: TGTGCCAGCAGCTTATCCGGGACTAGCGGGATTTACGAGCAGTACTTC.

The chain joins TRBV19 to TRBJ1-3; no firm D call. CDR3 length: 15 residues. Germline V gene lookup returns CDR1 LNHDA and CDR2 SQIVND (reference sequence). The V gene lost 3 bases and the J gene lost 0 bases, with 9 bases spanning the gap. DNA for the CDR3: TGTGCCAGTAGTATCCTACAGATCTCTGGAAACACCATATATTTT. It specifies CASSILQISGNTIYF. The whole variable domain, remainder taken from reference TRBV19 and TRBJ1-3, is DGGITQSPKYLFRKEGQNVTLSCEQNLNHDAMYWYRQDPGQGLRLIYYSQIVNDFQKGDIAEGYSVSREKKESFPLTVTSAQKNPTAFYLCASSILQISGNTIYFGEGSWLTVV.

Only one count was recorded for this clone. V and J are TRBV23-1 and TRBJ2-1; 9 positions match TRBD1. TRBV23-1 counts as an open reading frame of uncertain function. V gave up 2 bases and J gave up 3 bases; unmatched junction bases: 5. This CDR3 is 16 amino acids long. DNA for the CDR3: TGCGCCAGCAGTCAAGGGGGACAGGGTATCTACAATGAGCAGTTCTTC. Its translation: CASSQGGQGIYNEQFF.